The source of this T cell receptor beta chain is a study of control samples from healthy donors and cancer patients. This CDR3 is built from 15 residues. Germline CDR1 and CDR2: SGHTS and YDEGEE. Trimming at V came to 4 bases and at J to 4 bases, leaving 11 bases not matched to a gene. Sequenced by immunoSEQ multiplex PCR; TCRdb stores in-frame clones only, minus some. Of 150,000 to 200,000 clones listed, 88% are singletons. What was sequenced was blood. The V call is TRBV5-8, the J call TRBJ2-7; TRBD1 matches at 7 bases. The receptor's source is a man between 18 and 29 years old in good health. The DNA for the CDR3 is TGTGCCAGCAGCATACAGACAGGGACGCCGTACGAGCAGTACTTC. Its protein is CASSIQTGTPYEQYF.